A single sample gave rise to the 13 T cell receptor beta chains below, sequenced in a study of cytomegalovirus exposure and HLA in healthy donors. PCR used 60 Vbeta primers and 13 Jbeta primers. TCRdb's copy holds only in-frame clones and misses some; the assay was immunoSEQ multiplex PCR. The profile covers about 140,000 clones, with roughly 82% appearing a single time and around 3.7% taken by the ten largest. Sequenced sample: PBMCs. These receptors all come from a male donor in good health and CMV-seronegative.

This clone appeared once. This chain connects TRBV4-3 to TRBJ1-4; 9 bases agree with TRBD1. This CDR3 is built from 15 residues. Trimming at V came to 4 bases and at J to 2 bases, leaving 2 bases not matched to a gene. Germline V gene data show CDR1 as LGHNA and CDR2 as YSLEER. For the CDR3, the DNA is TGCGCCAGCAGCCTAGGACAGGGGACTAATGAAAAACTGTTTTTT. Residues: CASSLGQGTNEKLFF.

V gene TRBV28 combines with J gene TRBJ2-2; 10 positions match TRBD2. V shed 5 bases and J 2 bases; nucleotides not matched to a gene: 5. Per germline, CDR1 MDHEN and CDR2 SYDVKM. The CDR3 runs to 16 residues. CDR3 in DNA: TGTGCCAGCAGTCCAGGGACTAGCGCCAACACCGGGGAGCTGTTTTTT. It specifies CASSPGTSANTGELFF.

In nucleotides, the CDR3 is TGTGCCAGTAGTATGAAACAGGATTCCTACGAGCAGTACTTC. It encodes CASSMKQDSYEQYF. The chain has TRBV19 and TRBJ2-5; TRBD1 might be the D (5 bases). The J call could be wrong; TRBJ2-7 is a better fit for the DNA end. The CDR3 has 14 residues. Germline lookup yields CDR1 LNHDA and CDR2 SQIVND (reference sequence).

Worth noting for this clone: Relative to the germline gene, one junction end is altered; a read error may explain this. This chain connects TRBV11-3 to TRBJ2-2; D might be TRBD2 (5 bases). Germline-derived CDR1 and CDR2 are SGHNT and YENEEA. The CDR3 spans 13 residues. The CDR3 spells CASSLGVTGELFF. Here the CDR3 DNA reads TGTGCCAGTAGCTTGGGAGTTACCGGGGAGCTGTTTTTT.

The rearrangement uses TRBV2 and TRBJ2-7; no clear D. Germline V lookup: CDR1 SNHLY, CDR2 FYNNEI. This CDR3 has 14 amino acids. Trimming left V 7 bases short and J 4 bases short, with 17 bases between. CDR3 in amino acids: CASTFSQNSYEQYF. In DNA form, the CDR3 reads TGTGCCAGCACCTTTTCCCAGAATTCTTACGAGCAGTACTTC.

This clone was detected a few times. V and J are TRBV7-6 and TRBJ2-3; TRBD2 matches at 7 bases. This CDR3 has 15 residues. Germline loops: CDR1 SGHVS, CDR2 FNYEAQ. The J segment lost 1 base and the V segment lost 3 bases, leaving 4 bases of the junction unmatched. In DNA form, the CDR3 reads TGTGCCAGCAGCTTGAGCGGGATCGGCACAGATACGCAGTATTTT. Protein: CASSLSGIGTDTQYF.

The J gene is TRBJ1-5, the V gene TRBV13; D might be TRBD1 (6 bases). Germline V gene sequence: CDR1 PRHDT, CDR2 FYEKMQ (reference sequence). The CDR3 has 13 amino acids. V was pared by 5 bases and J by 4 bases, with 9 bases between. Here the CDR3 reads CASSLTGNQPQHF. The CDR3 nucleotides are TGTGCCAGCAGCCTAACAGGGAATCAGCCCCAGCATTTT.

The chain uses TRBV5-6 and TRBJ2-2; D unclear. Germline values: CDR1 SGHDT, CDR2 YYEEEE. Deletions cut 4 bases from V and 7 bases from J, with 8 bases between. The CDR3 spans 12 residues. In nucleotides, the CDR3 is TGTGCCAGCAGCGTAGATGACGGGGAGCTGTTTTTT. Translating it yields CASSVDDGELFF.

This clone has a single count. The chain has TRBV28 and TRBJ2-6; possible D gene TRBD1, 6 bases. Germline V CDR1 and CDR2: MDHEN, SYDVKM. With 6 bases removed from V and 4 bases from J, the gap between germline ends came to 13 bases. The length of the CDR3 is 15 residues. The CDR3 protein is CASSPTGTGANVLTF. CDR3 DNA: TGTGCCAGCAGCCCAACAGGGACCGGGGCCAACGTCCTGACTTTC.

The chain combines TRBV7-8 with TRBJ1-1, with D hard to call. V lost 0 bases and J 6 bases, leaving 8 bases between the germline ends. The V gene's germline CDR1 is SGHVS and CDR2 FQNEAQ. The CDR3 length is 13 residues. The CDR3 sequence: CASSLAQDSEAFF. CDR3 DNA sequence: TGTGCCAGCAGCTTAGCCCAGGATTCTGAAGCTTTCTTT.

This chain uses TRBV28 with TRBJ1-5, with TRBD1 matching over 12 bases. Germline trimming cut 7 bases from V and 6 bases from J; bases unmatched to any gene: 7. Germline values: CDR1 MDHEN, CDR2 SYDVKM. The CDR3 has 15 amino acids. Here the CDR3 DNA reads TGTGCCAGCACTGCGGGACAGGGGGCGGGTCAGCCCCAGCATTTT. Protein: CASTAGQGAGQPQHF.

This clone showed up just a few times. In nucleotides, the CDR3 is TGTGCCAGCAGCTTTAGTGGACAGGGAATGCACGAGCAGTACTTC. It specifies CASSFSGQGMHEQYF. This chain joins TRBV7-9 and TRBJ2-7, with TRBD1 matching over 8 bases. CDR1 is SEHNR, CDR2 FQNEAQ, per germline (reference sequence). The ends lost 3 bases at V and 5 bases at J; junction bases unmatched: 9. The CDR3 is 15 amino acids.

The CDR3 region is CASSLTGAGQFF. CDR3 bases: TGTGCCAGCAGCTTGACAGGGGCAGGGCAGTTCTTC. V usage is TRBV5-5 and J usage is TRBJ2-1; 7 nucleotides agree with TRBD1. This CDR3 is built from 12 residues. V lost 1 base and J lost 12; bases outside the gene matches: 4. The germline V gene has CDR1 SGHKS and CDR2 YYEKEE (reference sequence).